Detailed here is one TCR beta chain. Some clones are missing from TCRdb's copy, which holds only in-frame ones; the method was immunoSEQ multiplex PCR. The data contain 150,000 or so clones, around 85% of them singletons. CDR1 and CDR2 (germline): SGHTA, FQGNSA. This CDR3 contains 14 residues. V dropped 1 base and J dropped 3 bases, with 9 bases sitting between them. The record originates from a study of blood T cell repertoires in COVID-19. In the study overall: Samples of COVID-19 (acute and convalescent) were obtained from the United States, Italy and Spain.

The sequencing input was peripheral blood. The V gene is TRBV7-2, the J gene TRBJ1-1; D is ambiguous. The origin of this receptor is a human donor in a cohort sampled during active COVID-19. DNA for the CDR3: TGTGCCAGCAGCTTAGTAGGCGGATACACTGAAGCTTTCTTT. This translates into CASSLVGGYTEAFF. Full variable domain (outside the CDR3, taken from reference TRBV7-2 and TRBJ1-1): GAGVSQSPSNKVTEKGKDVELRCDPISGHTALYWYRQSLGQGLEFLIYFQGNSAPDKSGLPSDRFSAERTGGSVSTLTIQRTQQEDSAVYLCASSLVGGYTEAFFGQGTRLTVV.